This T cell receptor beta chain was found in a study of T cells in Graves' hyperthyroidism and ophthalmopathy. CDR1 is SGHNT, CDR2 YYREEE, per germline (reference sequence). The CDR3 has 12 residues. The V segment lost 0 bases and the J segment 10 bases; nucleotides outside the gene matches: 0. What was amplified from RNA transcripts were TCR beta CDR3 regions. HTBI primers drove first-round RT-PCR of the TCR CDR3. TCRdb re-called the multiplex PCR reads with MiXCR, one entry per CDR3 protein. Counted here are approximately 200,000 distinct CDR3 sequences, around 16% occurring once; the ten biggest clones make up about two fifths. This clonotype turned up a few times.

The source of this sequence is a man aged 35-49 years with Graves' hyperthyroidism. Sequencing input: blood. The chain joins TRBV5-4 to TRBJ2-1; 8 bases line up with TRBD2. The CDR3 nucleotides read TGTGCCAGCAGCTTGGGCGGGAGGGAGCAGTTCTTC. This encodes CASSLGGREQFF.